One T cell receptor (beta chain) is described in this entry. This specimen belongs to a study of memory CD4+ T cells and cytomegalovirus serostatus. Study-wide context: Of the healthy Belgian adults, under 10 were CMV seropositive and fewer than 30 seronegative.

The V and J ends lost 4 bases and 11 bases respectively, with 17 bases between them. Germline CDR1 is GTSNPN and CDR2 is SVGIG (reference sequence). This CDR3 is 12 amino acids long. The sort gate was single viable CD3+CD4+CD8-CD45RO+ cells for memory CD4+ T cells. The repertoire was sequenced with immunoSEQ multiplex PCR; TCRdb's copy has only in-frame clones and lacks some. This sample yields 70,000 to 90,000 clones, of which 78% are seen a single time; 2.6% belongs to the top ten. The sequence was collected from an adult in good health and CMV-seropositive. The material sequenced was memory CD4+ T cells from blood. The J gene is TRBJ1-1, the V gene TRBV30; weak D call: TRBD1 (6 bases). CDR3: CAWKGGGWVAFF. In DNA, the CDR3 is TGTGCCTGGAAGGGTGGGGGCTGGGTGGCTTTCTTT.